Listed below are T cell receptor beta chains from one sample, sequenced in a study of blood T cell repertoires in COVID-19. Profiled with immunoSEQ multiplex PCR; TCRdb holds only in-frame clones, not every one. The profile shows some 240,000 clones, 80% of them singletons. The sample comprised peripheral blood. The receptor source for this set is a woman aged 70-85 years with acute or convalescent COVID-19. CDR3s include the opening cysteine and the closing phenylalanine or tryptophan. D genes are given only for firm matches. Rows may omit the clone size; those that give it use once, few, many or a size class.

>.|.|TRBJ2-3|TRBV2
CASGRAKGVQYF
TGTGCCAGCGGGCGGGCCAAGGGAGTCCAGTATTTT
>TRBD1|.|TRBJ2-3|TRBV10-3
CAITRTGVYTDTQYF
TGTGCCATCACGAGGACAGGGGTTTACACAGATACGCAGTATTTT
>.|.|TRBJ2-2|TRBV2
CASSAVGGAGGELFF
TGTGCCAGCAGTGCGGTAGGCGGCGCCGGGGGGGAGCTGTTTTTT
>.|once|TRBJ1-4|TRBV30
CAWSTQGGEKLFF
TGTGCCTGGAGTACACAGGGTGGAGAAAAACTGTTTTTT
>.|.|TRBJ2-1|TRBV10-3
CAISEGLALVYEQFF
TGTGCCATCAGTGAAGGGCTAGCGTTAGTCTATGAGCAGTTCTTC
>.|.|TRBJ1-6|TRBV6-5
CASKRDSVNSPLHF
TGTGCCAGCAAAAGAGACAGCGTAAATTCACCCCTCCACTTT
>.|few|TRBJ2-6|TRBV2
CASTREGVGANVLTF
TGTGCCAGCACCAGGGAAGGGGTAGGGGCCAACGTCCTGACTTTC
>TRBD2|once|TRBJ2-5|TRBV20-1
CSASRTSGNLETQYF
TGCAGTGCTAGTAGAACTAGCGGGAACCTAGAGACCCAGTACTTC
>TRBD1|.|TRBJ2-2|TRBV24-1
CATSDPRGRRPGELFF
TGTGCCACCAGTGATCCCAGGGGGCGACGTCCCGGGGAGCTGTTTTTT
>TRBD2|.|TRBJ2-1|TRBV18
CASSPIGGGAWDEQFF
TGTGCCAGCTCACCGATCGGCGGGGGGGCCTGGGATGAGCAGTTCTTC
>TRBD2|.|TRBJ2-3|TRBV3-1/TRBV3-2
CASSPHFRGGAVDTQYF
TGTGCCAGCAGCCCTCATTTTCGCGGGGGGGCAGTAGATACGCAGTATTTT
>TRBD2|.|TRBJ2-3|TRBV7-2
CAAGASGEITDTQYF
TGCGCAGCGGGGGCCAGCGGAGAGATCACAGATACGCAGTATTTT
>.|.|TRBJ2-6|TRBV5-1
CASSLGHSGANVLTF
TGCGCCAGCAGCTTGGGACACTCTGGGGCCAACGTCCTGACTTTC
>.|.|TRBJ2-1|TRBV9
CASSVIGSSYNEQFF
TGTGCCAGCAGCGTCATAGGGAGCTCCTACAATGAGCAGTTCTTC
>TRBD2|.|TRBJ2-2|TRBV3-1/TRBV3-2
CASRLTSGRDTGELFF
TGTGCCAGCAGACTGACTAGCGGGCGAGACACCGGGGAGCTGTTTTTT
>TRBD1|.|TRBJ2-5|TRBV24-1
CATSDFPDRGQETQYF
TGTGCCACCAGTGATTTTCCGGACAGGGGGCAAGAGACCCAGTACTTC
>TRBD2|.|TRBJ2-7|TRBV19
CASSETSWYEQYF
TGTGCCAGTAGTGAGACTAGCTGGTACGAGCAGTACTTC
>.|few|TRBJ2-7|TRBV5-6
CASSLWAGLEQYF
TGTGCCAGCAGCTTGTGGGCTGGGCTCGAGCAGTACTTC
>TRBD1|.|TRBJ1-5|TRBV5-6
CASTRRGEGGQPQHF
TGTGCCAGCACCCGGAGAGGGGAAGGGGGCCAGCCCCAGCATTTT
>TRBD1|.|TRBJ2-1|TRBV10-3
CAATGQGINEQFF
TGTGCCGCGACGGGACAGGGGATTAATGAGCAGTTCTTC
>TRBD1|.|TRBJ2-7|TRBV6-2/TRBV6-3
CASSAQGAIGSYEQYF
TGTGCCAGCAGTGCACAGGGGGCGATCGGCTCCTACGAGCAGTACTTC
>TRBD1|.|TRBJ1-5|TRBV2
CASSEGTGYEQPQHF
TGTGCCAGCAGTGAAGGGACAGGGTACGAACAGCCCCAGCATTTT
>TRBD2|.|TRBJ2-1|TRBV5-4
CASSAGLAEYNEQFF
TGTGCCAGCAGCGCGGGACTAGCGGAATACAATGAGCAGTTCTTC
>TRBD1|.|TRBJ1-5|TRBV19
CASSTPDRGGNQPQHF
TGTGCCAGTAGTACCCCCGACAGGGGCGGCAATCAGCCCCAGCATTTT
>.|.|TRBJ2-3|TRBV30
CAWGGVGTDTQYF
TGTGCCTGGGGAGGGGTCGGGACAGATACGCAGTATTTT
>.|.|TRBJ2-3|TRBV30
CAWGGSGNTQYF
TGTGCCTGGGGGGGGTCGGGGAATACGCAGTATTTT
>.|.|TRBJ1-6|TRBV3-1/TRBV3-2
CASSLENSPLHF
TGTGCCAGCAGCCTTGAGAATTCACCCCTCCACTTT
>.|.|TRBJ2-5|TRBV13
CASSLVIGGQETQYF
TGTGCCAGCAGCTTAGTAATAGGGGGCCAAGAGACCCAGTACTTC
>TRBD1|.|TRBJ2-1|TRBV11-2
CASSTGQGFYNEQFF
TGTGCCAGCAGCACGGGACAGGGGTTTTACAATGAGCAGTTCTTC
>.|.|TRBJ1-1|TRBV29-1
CSVSGGYTEAFF
TGCAGCGTTTCCGGGGGGTACACTGAAGCTTTCTTT
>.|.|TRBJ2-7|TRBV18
CASSPPDRVSEQYF
TGTGCCAGCTCACCACCCGACAGAGTGAGCGAGCAGTACTTC
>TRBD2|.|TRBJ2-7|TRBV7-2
CASSARTSGYEQYF
TGTGCCAGCAGCGCGCGGACTAGCGGCTACGAGCAGTACTTC
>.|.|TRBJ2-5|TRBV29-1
CSGGWTVQETQYF
TGCAGCGGTGGATGGACAGTCCAAGAGACCCAGTACTTC
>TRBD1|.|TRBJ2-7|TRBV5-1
CASSRGTTGGYEQYF
TGCGCCAGCAGCCGGGGAACGACAGGGGGCTACGAGCAGTACTTC
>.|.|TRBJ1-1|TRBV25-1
CASLHTEAFF
TGTGCCAGCCTACACACTGAAGCTTTCTTT
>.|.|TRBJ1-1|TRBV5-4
CASSSELNTEAFF
TGTGCCAGCAGCTCTGAGTTAAACACTGAAGCTTTCTTT
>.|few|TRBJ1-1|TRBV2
CASSNGAERGTEAFF
TGTGCCAGCAGTAACGGTGCGGAAAGGGGGACTGAAGCTTTCTTT
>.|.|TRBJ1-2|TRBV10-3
CASLSGQGDYGYTF
TGTGCCTCCCTATCTGGGCAGGGCGACTATGGCTACACCTTC
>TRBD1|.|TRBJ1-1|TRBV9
CASRSIIQGDTEAFF
TGTGCCAGCAGATCCATTATCCAGGGGGACACTGAAGCTTTCTTT
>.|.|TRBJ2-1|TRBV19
CASTPGSGYSYNEQFF
TGTGCCAGTACCCCGGGGTCCGGGTACTCCTACAATGAGCAGTTCTTC
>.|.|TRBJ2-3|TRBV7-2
CASSLRGPDTQYF
TGTGCCAGCAGCTTACGTGGGCCGGATACGCAGTATTTT
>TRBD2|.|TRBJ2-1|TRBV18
CASSGTSGVLFTYNEQFF
TGTGCCAGCTCGGGGACTAGCGGGGTTTTGTTCACCTACAATGAGCAGTTCTTC
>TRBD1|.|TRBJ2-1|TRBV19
CASRGQGTYNEQFF
TGTGCCAGTAGGGGACAGGGAACCTACAATGAGCAGTTCTTC
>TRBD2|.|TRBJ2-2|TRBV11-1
CASSLGGGANTGELFF
TGTGCCAGCAGCTTAGGCGGGGGGGCGAACACCGGGGAGCTGTTTTTT
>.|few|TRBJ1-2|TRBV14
CASSPSRSGYTF
TGTGCCAGCAGCCCCTCCCGGTCTGGCTACACCTTC
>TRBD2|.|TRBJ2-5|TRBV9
CASSVTSGGASETQYF
TGTGCCAGCAGCGTGACTAGCGGGGGGGCGTCAGAGACCCAGTACTTC
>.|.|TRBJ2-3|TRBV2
CASKLGATDTQYF
TGTGCCAGCAAGTTGGGGGCCACAGATACGCAGTATTTT
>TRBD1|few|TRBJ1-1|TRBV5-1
CASSSTGGSTEAFF
TGCGCCAGCAGCTCGACAGGGGGGAGCACTGAAGCTTTCTTT
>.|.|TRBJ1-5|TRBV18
CASSPQGGTSNQPQHF
TGTGCCAGCTCACCCCAGGGAGGCACTAGCAATCAGCCCCAGCATTTT
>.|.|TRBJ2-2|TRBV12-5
CASGPTLPQYTGELFF
TGTGCTAGTGGTCCCACCCTTCCCCAGTATACCGGGGAGCTGTTTTTT
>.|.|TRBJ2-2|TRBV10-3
CAIRSGGASGSNTGELFF
TGTGCCATCAGATCAGGGGGGGCTAGCGGGTCGAACACCGGGGAGCTGTTTTTT
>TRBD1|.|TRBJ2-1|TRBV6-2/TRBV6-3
CASSIGQGYSNEQFF
TGTGCCAGCAGTATCGGACAGGGATATAGCAATGAGCAGTTCTTC
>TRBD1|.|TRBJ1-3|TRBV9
CASSVQTGVGNTIYF
TGTGCCAGCAGCGTCCAGACAGGGGTTGGAAACACCATATATTTT
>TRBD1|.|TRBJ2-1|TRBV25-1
CASSEGQASYNEQFF
TGTGCCAGCAGTGAAGGACAGGCATCCTACAATGAGCAGTTCTTC
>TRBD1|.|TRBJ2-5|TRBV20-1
CSASGGTGSFIETQYF
TGCAGTGCTAGTGGCGGGACAGGGAGTTTCATAGAGACCCAGTACTTC
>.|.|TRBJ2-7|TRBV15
CATSRGDKEYEQYF
TGTGCCACCAGCAGAGGGGACAAAGAGTACGAGCAGTACTTC
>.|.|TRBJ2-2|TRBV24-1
CATSDLSGRPGTGELFF
TGTGCCACCAGTGATTTAAGTGGGAGACCCGGCACCGGGGAGCTGTTTTTT
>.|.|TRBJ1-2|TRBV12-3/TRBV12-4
CASSLYRYGYTF
TGTGCCAGCAGTTTATATCGGTACGGCTACACCTTC
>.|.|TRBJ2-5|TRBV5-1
CASSLVARIGETQYF
TGCGCCAGCAGCTTGGTCGCCAGGATTGGGGAGACCCAGTACTTC
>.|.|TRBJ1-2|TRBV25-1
CASSAGVDYGYTF
TGTGCCAGCAGTGCGGGTGTGGACTATGGCTACACCTTC